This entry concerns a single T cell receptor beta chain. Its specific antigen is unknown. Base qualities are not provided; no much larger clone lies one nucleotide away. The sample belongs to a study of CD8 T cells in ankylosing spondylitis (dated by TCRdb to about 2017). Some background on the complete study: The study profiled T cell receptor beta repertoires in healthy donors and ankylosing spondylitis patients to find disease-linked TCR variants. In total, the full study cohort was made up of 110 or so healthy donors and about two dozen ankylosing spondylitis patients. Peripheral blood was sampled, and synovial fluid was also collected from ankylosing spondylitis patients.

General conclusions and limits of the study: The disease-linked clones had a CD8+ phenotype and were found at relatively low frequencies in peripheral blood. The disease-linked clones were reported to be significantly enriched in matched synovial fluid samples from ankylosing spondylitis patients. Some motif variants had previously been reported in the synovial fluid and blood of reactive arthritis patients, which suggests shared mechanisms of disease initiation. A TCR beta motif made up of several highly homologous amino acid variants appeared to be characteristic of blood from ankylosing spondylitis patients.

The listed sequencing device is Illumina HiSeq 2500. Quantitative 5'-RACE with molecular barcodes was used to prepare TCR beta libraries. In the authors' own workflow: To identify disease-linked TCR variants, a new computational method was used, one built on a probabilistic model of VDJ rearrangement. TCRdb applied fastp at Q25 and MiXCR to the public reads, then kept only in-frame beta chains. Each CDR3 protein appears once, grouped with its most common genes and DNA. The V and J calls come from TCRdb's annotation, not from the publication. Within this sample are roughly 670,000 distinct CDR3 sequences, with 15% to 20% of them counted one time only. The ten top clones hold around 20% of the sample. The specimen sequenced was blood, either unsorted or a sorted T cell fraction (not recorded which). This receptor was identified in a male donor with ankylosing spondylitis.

In nucleotide form, the sequence is TGTGCCACCGACGACTATGGCTACACCTTC. Translated, this gives CATDDYGYTF. The chain links TRBV30 with TRBJ1-2; no D gene can be assigned with confidence. Relative to germline, V is 8 bases shorter and J is 3 bases shorter, with 7 bases between their ends. The CDR3 has 10 amino acids, counting the end cysteine and phenylalanine. The only DNA kept is the CDR3, 30 bases in frame from the first base. The germline V gene (reference sequence) sets CDR1 to GTSNPN and CDR2 to SVGIG. The CDR3, completed at both ends by the reference TRBV30 and TRBJ1-2 genes, gives the full variable domain SQTIHQWPATLVQPVGSPLSLECTVEGTSNPNLYWYRQAAGRGLQLLFYSVGIGQISSEVPQNLSASRPQDRQFILSSKKLLLSDSGFYLCATDDYGYTFGSGTRLTVV.